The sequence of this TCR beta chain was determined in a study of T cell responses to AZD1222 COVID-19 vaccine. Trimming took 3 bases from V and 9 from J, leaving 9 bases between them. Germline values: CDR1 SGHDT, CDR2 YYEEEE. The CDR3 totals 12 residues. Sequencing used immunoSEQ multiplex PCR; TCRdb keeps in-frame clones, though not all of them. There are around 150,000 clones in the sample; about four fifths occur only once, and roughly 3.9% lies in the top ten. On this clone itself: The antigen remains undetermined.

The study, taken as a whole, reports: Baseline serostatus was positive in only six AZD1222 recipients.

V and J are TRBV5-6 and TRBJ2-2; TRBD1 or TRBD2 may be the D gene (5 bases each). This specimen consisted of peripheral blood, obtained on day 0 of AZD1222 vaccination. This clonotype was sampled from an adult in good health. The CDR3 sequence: CASSSQGRELFF. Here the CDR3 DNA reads TGTGCCAGCAGCTCGCAGGGACGGGAGCTGTTTTTT. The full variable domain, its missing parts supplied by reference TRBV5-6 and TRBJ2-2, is DAGVTQSPTHLIKTRGQQVTLRCSPKSGHDTVSWYQQALGQGPQFIFQYYEEEERQRGNFPDRFSGHQFPNYSSELNVNALLLGDSALYLCASSSQGRELFFGEGSRLTVL.